Listed here is a single TCR beta chain. Its binding antigen is unknown. One end of the junction fails to match germline, which may point to a read error. Library preparation employed PCR. DNA from cultured CD4+ T cells underwent TCR sequencing with the Oncomine TCR Beta short-read assay at the Johns Hopkins FTIC core. The QIAamp micro DNA kit was used to extract genomic DNA from the cultured CD4+ T cells. Oncomine TCR Beta libraries from cultured CD4+ T cells were pooled using unique dual indexes and sequenced on an Illumina iSeq 100. The study's processing was this. Non-productive sequences were removed, and CDR3s not starting with C, not ending with F or W, or shorter than 7 amino acids were discarded. The MANAFEST web application was used to identify antigen-specific clonotypes by comparing peptide-stimulated wells against reference wells and other culture wells. To be called positive, a clone needed an FDR below 0.05, an odds ratio above 5, and a productive frequency above 0.1% in at least two of three replicate wells. Clonotypes that were significantly expanded in both SARS-CoV-2 spike wells and at least one common cold coronavirus spike condition were defined as cross-reactive. Levenshtein distances (stringdist) and unrooted phylogenetic trees (ape) in R version 3.6.1 were used to assess CDR3 homology. Starting from the raw public reads, TCRdb applied fastp trimming at Q25, assembled clones with MiXCR and retained in-frame beta chains. Rows merge per CDR3 protein into single entries with the most common DNA and genes. TCRdb's processing, not the authors' own work, is the source of the V and J calls. The sample contains 13,000 to 15,000 distinct CDR3 sequences, 43% of them found a single time. Approximately 17% of the sample comes from the top ten.

The entry originates in a study of vaccination and CD4 T cells after COVID-19 (dated by TCRdb to 2021 to 2024). For context, the study as a whole: Convalescent patients had a positive SARS-CoV-2 result on nasal swab PCR, and of these patients, about ten had mild disease and one had severe disease. The convalescent cohort included six males and four females, with two Hispanic individuals, seven Caucasians, two Asians and one multiracial person. Each participant got two doses of either the Pfizer-BioNTech BNT162b2 vaccine (n=8) or the Moderna mRNA-1273 vaccine (n=2). Post-COVID blood samples from convalescent patients were collected a median of around 100 days after diagnosis, with a range of 35 to 161 days. Post-vaccine blood samples were taken a median of roughly 72 days after the second vaccine dose, with a range of roughly 14 to 250 days. Culture stimuli were overlapping spike peptide pools from SARS-CoV-2 and from the common cold coronaviruses HCoV-NL63, HCoV-OC43 and HCoV-229E. Control cultures received a CEFX viral epitope pool as the positive control, an HIV-1 Nef peptide pool as the negative control, or no peptide. In around 9 COVID-19 convalescent patients and several infection-naive healthy vaccine recipients, researchers compared the spike-specific CD4+ TCR repertoire from before mRNA vaccination with the repertoire from after.

The treatment or condition label on this specimen signifies: approximately nine-day PBMC culture with coronavirus spike peptide pools or control peptides (ViraFEST assay). The ViraFEST assay, used in the study, expanded antigen-specific T cells with peptide pools and then identified the expanded clonotypes through TCR sequencing. Positive SARS-CoV-2 PCR tests in the convalescent patients dated from March to December 2020, before Alpha, Beta and Delta variants emerged in the United States. Each well held two million PBMCs cultured with 10 ug/ml peptide pools in IMDM containing roughly 5% human AB serum and 8 to 10 IU/ml IL-2. On days 3 and 7, half of the culture medium was replaced with fresh IL-2-containing medium. After around 11 days of culture, CD4+ T cells were isolated by negative selection with the EasySep CD4+ T cell isolation kit. Ficoll-Paque Plus gradient centrifugation was used to isolate PBMCs from whole blood, and the isolated PBMCs were then either used fresh or cryopreserved at -140C. Culture conditions were generally each tested in triplicate wells.

CDR1 and CDR2 (MNHEY, SVGAGI) derive from the germline V gene. The CDR3 has 15 amino acids, counting the end cysteine and phenylalanine. Solely the CDR3 DNA is kept, with 45 bases framed from the first base. The study at large found these results: Relatively few convalescent patients were included in the study, and early timepoints after natural infection were not analyzed. Of the vaccine-specific clones in convalescent patients, 304 of 307, or nearly all, reacted only to SARS-CoV-2 spike and did not cross-react with common cold coronaviruses. An increase in the median number of SARS-CoV-2-reactive clonotypes from approximately 21 after infection to 38 after vaccination was observed, but the change was not found to be significant. In convalescent patients, a median approximately 83% of post-vaccine SARS-CoV-2-reactive clones were detected only after vaccination, suggesting vaccine-specific priming.

The chain was built from TRBV6-5 and TRBJ1-2; confidence is insufficient to name the D gene. The source of this sequence is a human donor with COVID-19. Sequenced: cultured CD4+ T cells from blood. The nucleotide sequence reads as follows: TGTGCCAGCAGCTACTCGGTCACTAGAGTTTGGGGCTACACCTTC. Translated, it reads CASSYSVTRVWGYTF.